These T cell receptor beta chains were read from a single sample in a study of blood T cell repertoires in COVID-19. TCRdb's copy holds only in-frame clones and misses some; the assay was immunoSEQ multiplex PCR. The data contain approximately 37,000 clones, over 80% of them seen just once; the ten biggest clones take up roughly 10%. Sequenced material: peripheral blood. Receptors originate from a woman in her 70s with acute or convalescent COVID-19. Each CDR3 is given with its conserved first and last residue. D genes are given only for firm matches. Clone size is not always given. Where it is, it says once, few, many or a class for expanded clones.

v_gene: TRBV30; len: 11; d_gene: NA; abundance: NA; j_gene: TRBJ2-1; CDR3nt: TGTGCCTGGGTTAGCTACAATGAGCAGTTCTTC; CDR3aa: CAWVSYNEQFF
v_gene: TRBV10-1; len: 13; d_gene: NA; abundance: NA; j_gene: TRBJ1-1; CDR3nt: TGCGCCAGCAGCTCGGTATGGAACACTGAAGCTTTCTTT; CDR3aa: CASSSVWNTEAFF
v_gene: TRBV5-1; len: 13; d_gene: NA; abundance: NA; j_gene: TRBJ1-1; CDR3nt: TGCGCCAGCAGCTTAGAGATGAACACTGAAGCTTTCTTT; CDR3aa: CASSLEMNTEAFF
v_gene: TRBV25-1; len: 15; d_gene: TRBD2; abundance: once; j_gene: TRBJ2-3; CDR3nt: TGTGCCAGCAGTGAGGGAGGGGCTAACACAGATACGCAGTATTTT; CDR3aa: CASSEGGANTDTQYF
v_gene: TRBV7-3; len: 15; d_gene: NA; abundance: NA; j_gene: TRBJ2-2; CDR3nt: TGTGCCAGCAGCCCGGCGGGTATGGAGGCCGGGGAGCTGTTTTTT; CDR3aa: CASSPAGMEAGELFF
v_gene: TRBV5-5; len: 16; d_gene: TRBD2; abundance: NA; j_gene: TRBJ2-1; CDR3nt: TGTGCCAGCAGCTTGTTAGGACTAGCTGATTTGGATGAGCAGTTCTTC; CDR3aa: CASSLLGLADLDEQFF
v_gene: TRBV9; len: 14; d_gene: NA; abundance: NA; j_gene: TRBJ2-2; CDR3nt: TGTGCCAGCAGCGTAGCGGGAAACACCGGGGAGCTGTTTTTT; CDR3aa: CASSVAGNTGELFF
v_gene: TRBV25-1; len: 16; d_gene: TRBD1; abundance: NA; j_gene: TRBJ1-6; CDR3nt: TGTGCCAGCAGTGCCCTCGGAACAGGGGACAATTCACCCCTCCACTTT; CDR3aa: CASSALGTGDNSPLHF
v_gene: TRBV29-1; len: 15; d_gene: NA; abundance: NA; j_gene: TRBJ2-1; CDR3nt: TGCAGCGTTGACACACAGTCCAGCTCCTACAATGAGCAGTTCTTC; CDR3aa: CSVDTQSSSYNEQFF
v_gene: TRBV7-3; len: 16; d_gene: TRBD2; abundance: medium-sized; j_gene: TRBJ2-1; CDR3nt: TGTGCCAGCAGCTTAACCCCCAGCGGGAGTTACAATGAGCAGTTCTTC; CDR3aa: CASSLTPSGSYNEQFF
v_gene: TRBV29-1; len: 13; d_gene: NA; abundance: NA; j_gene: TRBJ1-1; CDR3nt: TGCAGCGTTTCACAGGCTATGAACACTGAAGCTTTCTTT; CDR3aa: CSVSQAMNTEAFF
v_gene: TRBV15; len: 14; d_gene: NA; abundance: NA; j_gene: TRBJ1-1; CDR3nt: TGTGCCACCAGCAGAGAACACGTGTACACTGAAGCTTTCTTT; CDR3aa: CATSREHVYTEAFF
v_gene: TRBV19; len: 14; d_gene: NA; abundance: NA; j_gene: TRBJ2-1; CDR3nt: TGTGCCAGTAATATCCAAGGAGCGCGGAATGAGCAGTTCTTC; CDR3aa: CASNIQGARNEQFF
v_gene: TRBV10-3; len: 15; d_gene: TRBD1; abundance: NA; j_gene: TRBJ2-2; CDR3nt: TGTGCCATCAGTGGGGGTACAGGGGACACCGGGGAGCTGTTTTTT; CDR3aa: CAISGGTGDTGELFF
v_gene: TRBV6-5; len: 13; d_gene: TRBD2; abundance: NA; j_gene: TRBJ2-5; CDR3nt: TGTGCCAGCACCCCGGACGGGGGGGAGACCCAGTACTTC; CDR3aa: CASTPDGGETQYF
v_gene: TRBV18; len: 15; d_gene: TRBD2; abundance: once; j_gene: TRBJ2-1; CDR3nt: TGTGCCAGCTCACGGACTAGCGGGGGGTTCAATGAGCAGTTCTTC; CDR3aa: CASSRTSGGFNEQFF
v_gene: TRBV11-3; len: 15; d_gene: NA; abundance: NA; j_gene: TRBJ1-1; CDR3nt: TGTGCCAGCAGGCCCGGTGGAGGGAGGAACACTGAAGCTTTCTTT; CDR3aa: CASRPGGGRNTEAFF
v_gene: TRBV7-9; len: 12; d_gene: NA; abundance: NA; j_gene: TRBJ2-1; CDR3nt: TGTGCCAGCAGCTCCCGGTACAATGAGCAGTTCTTC; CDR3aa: CASSSRYNEQFF
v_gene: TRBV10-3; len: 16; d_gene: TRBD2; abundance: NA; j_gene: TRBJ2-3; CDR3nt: TGTGCCATCAGTGAGTCGGCGGGGGGGCCCCCAGATACGCAGTATTTT; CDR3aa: CAISESAGGPPDTQYF
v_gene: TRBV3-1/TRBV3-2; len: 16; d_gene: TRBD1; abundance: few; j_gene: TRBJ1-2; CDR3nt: TGTGCCAGCAGCCAAGATAGGGACAGATTCTGTATCGGCTACACCTTC; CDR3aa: CASSQDRDRFCIGYTF
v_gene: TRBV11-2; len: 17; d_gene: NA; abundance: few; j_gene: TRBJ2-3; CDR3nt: TGTGCCAGCTCCTCGTCGAGGTGGCGGGGCACCACAGATACGCAGTATTTT; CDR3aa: CASSSSRWRGTTDTQYF
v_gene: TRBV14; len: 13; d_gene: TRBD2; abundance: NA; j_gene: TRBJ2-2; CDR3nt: TGTGCCAGCAGGACTAGCGGACCCGGGGAGCTGTTTTTT; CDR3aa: CASRTSGPGELFF
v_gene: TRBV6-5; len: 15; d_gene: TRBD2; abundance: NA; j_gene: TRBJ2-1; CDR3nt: TGTGCCAGCAGTTACGAGCGGGAGGGGGGAAATGAGCAGTTCTTC; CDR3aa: CASSYEREGGNEQFF
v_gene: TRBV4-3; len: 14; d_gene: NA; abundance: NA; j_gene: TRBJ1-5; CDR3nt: TGCGCCAGCAGCCAATGGACAGTCGATCAGCCCCAGCATTTT; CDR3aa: CASSQWTVDQPQHF
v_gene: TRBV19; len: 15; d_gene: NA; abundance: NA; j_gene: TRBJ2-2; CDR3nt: TGTGCCAGTGCACAATCCAGTGTCCCCACCGGGGAGCTGTTTTTT; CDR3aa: CASAQSSVPTGELFF
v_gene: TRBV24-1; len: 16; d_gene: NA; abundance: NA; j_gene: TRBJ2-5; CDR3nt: TGTGCCACCAGTGCAGGGCAGGGTGGGTACCAAGAGACCCAGTACTTC; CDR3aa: CATSAGQGGYQETQYF
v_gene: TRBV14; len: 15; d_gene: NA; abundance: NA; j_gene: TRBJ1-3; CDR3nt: TGTGCCAGCAGCCAAGTTAGCCGCTCTGGAAACACCATATATTTT; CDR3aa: CASSQVSRSGNTIYF
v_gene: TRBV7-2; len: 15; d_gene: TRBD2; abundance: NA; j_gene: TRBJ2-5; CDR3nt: TGTGCCAGCAGCTGGCGGGGGGGCACTTATGAGACCCAGTACTTC; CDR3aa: CASSWRGGTYETQYF
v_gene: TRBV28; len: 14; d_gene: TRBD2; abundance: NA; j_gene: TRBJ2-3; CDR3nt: TGTGCCAGCAGTTTGCGGGGGAGTACAGATACGCAGTATTTT; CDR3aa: CASSLRGSTDTQYF
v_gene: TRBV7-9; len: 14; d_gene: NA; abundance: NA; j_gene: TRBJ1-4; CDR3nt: TGTGCCAGCAGCCACAGTCAAGCTAATGAAAAACTGTTTTTT; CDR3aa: CASSHSQANEKLFF
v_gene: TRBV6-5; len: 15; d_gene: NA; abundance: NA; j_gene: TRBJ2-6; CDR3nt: TGTGCCAGCGGCCTTCGGGGCTCTGGGGCCAACGTCCTGACTTTC; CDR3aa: CASGLRGSGANVLTF
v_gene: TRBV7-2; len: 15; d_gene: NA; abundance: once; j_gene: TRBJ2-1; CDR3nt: TGTGCCAGCAGCTGGGGGACAAGGAGGCACAATGAGCAGTTCTTC; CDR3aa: CASSWGTRRHNEQFF
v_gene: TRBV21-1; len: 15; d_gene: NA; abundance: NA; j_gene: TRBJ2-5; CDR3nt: TGTGCCAGCAATCGGACTAGCGGAAATGAAGAGACCCAGTACTTC; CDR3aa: CASNRTSGNEETQYF
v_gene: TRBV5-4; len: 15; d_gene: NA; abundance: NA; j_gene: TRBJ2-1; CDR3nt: TGTGCCAGCAGCTTCGCCGAGAGCTCCTACAATGAGCAGTTCTTC; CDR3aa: CASSFAESSYNEQFF
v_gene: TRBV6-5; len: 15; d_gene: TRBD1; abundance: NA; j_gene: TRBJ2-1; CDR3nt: TGTGCCAGCAGTTACTCGATGACAGGGGGCGATGAGCAGTTCTTC; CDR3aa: CASSYSMTGGDEQFF
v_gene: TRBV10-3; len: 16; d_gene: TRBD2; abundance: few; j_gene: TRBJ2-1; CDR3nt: TGTGCCATCAGTGTGGGGCTAGCGGGAGTATTAAATGAGCAGTTCTTC; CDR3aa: CAISVGLAGVLNEQFF
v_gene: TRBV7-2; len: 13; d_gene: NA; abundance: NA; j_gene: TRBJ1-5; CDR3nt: TGTGCCAGCAGCCCGTATAGCAATCAGCCCCAGCATTTT; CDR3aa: CASSPYSNQPQHF
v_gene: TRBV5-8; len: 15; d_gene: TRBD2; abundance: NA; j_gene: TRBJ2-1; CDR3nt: TGTGCCAGCAGCTTACCGCGGGACTATTACCATGAGCAGTTCTTC; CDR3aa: CASSLPRDYYHEQFF
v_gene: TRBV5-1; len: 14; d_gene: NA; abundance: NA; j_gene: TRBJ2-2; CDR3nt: TGCGCCAGCAGCTTGGTACAGGGCCCCGGGGAGCTGTTTTTT; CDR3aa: CASSLVQGPGELFF
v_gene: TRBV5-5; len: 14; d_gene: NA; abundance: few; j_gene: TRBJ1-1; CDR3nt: TGTGCCAGCAGCTTGACAGGAGAGAACACTGAAGCTTTCTTT; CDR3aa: CASSLTGENTEAFF
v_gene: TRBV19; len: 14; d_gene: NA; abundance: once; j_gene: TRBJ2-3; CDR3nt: TGTGCCAGTAGTATGGAGGGTTCTGCAGATACGCAGTATTTT; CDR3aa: CASSMEGSADTQYF
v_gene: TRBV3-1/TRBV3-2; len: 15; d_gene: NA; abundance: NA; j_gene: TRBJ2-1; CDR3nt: TGTGCCAGCAGCCAAGCTGCAGGGTTTTACAATGAGCAGTTCTTC; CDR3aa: CASSQAAGFYNEQFF
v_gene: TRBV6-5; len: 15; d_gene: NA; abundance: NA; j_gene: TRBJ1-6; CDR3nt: TGTGCCAGCAGTTACTCGACACAGGTTAATTCACCCCTCCACTTT; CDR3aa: CASSYSTQVNSPLHF
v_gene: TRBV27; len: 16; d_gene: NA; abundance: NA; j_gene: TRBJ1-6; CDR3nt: TGTGCCAGCAGTTTAAGTCGGGGGGCGGCGGGTTCACCCCTCCACTTT; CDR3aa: CASSLSRGAAGSPLHF
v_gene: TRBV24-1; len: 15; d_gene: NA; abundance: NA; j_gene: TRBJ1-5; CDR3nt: TGTGCCACCAGTGATCGCAGGGGTCCCAATCAGCCCCAGCATTTT; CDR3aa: CATSDRRGPNQPQHF
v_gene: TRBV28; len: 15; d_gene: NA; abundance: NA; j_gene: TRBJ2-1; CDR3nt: TGTGCCAGCAGTATCCGCCGGGAGCCTTACGATGAGCAGTTCTTC; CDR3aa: CASSIRREPYDEQFF
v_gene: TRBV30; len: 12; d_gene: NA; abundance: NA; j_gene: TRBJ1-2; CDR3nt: TGTGCCTGGAGCCCGCGTGTTTGGGGCTACACCTTC; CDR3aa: CAWSPRVWGYTF
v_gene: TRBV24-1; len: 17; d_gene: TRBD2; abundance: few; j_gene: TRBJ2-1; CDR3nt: TGTGCCACCAGTGCGGCTTACGGGGGGGGTGCTCGTAATGAGCAGTTCTTC; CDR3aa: CATSAAYGGGARNEQFF
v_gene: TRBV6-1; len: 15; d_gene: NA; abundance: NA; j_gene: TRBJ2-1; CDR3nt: TGTGCCAGCAGTGAAGAGACAAATGACTACAATGAGCAGTTCTTC; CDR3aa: CASSEETNDYNEQFF
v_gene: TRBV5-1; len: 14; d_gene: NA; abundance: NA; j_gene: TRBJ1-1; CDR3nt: TGCGCCAGCAAGAAACAGGAAGGGAACACTGAAGCTTTCTTT; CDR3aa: CASKKQEGNTEAFF
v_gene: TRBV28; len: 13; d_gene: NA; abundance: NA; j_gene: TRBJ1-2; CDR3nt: TGTGCCAGCAGTTTGGGACACTTCTATGGCTACACCTTC; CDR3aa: CASSLGHFYGYTF
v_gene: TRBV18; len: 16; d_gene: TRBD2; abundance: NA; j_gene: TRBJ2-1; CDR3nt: TGTGCCAGCTCACCCAAACTAGCGGGAGGGCCCTATGAGCAGTTCTTC; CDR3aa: CASSPKLAGGPYEQFF
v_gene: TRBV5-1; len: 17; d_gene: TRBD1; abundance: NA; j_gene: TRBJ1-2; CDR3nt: TGCGCCAGCAGCTCCATGGACAGGGGTTCCCTCCACTATGGCTACACCTTC; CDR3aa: CASSSMDRGSLHYGYTF
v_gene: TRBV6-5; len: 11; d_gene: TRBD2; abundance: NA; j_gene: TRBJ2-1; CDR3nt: TGTGCCAGCAGTCAACGGGAGGGTCAGTTCTTC; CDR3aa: CASSQREGQFF